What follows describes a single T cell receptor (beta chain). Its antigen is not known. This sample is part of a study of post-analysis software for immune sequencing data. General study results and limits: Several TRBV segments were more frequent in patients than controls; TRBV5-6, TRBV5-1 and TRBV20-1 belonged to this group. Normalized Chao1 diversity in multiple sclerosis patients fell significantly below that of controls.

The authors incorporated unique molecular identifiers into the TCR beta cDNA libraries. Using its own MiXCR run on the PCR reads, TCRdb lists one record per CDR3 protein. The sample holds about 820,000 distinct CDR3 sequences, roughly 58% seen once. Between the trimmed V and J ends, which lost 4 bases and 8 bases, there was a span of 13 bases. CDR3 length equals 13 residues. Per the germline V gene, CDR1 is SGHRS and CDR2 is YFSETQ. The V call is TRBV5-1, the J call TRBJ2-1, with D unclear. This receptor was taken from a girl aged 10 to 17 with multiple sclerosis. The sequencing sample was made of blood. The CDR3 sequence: CASSPRPADEQFF. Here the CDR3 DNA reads TGCGCCAGCAGCCCCCGCCCGGCGGATGAGCAGTTCTTC. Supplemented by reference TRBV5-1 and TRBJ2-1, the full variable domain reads KAGVTQTPRYLIKTRGQQVTLSCSPISGHRSVSWYQQTPGQGLQFLFEYFSETQRNKGNFPGRFSGRQFSNSRSEMNVSTLELGDSALYLCASSPRPADEQFFGPGTRLTVL.